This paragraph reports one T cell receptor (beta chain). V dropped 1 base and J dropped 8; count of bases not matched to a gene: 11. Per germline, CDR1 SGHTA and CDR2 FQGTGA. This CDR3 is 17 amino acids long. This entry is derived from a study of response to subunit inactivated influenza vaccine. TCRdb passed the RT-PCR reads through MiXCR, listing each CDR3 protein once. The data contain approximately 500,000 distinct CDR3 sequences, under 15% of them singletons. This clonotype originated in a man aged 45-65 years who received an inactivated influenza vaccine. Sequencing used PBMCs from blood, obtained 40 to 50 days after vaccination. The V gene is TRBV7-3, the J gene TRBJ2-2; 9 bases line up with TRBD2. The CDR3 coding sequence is TGTGCCAGCAGCTTAAGGGTAGCGGGAGTACTCAGTGGGGAGCTGTTTTTT. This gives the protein CASSLRVAGVLSGELFF.